This T cell receptor (beta chain) was sequenced during a study of T cell responses to AZD1222 COVID-19 vaccine. Study conclusions and caveats: Baseline serostatus was positive in only six or seven AZD1222 recipients. Mostly white British, mostly female donors; authors suggested clonal diversity may be underestimated. Mapped onto spike, vaccine-associated CD4 TCRs spanned it and were dominant at 160-218 and 743-854. Spike-specific TCR breadth rose after two AZD1222 doses, and depth rose as well.

This clone was recorded once. Its antigen is undetermined. V lost 1 base to trimming and J lost 0 bases, with 7 bases between them. Per the germline V gene, CDR1 is SGHVS and CDR2 is FQNEAQ. CDR3 length: 14 residues. Clones were sequenced by immunoSEQ multiplex PCR, and TCRdb holds only the in-frame ones, with some missing. The sample contains 65,000 to 80,000 clones, about 80% of which appear only once. The sample consisted of peripheral blood, taken 28 days after the second AZD1222 dose. The chain uses TRBV7-8 and TRBJ2-7, with D possibly being TRBD1 (5 bases). This receptor was obtained from an adult who received the AZD1222 COVID-19 vaccine. CDR3 in amino acids: CASSLVQGSYEQYF. The CDR3 region has the DNA TGTGCCAGCAGCTTAGTGCAGGGCTCCTACGAGCAGTACTTC.